Below are 10 T cell receptor beta chains sequenced from a single sample in a study of response to subunit inactivated influenza vaccine. MiXCR, applied by TCRdb to the RT-PCR reads, yields one record per CDR3 protein. The table lists around 480,000 distinct CDR3 sequences, about 10% of them singletons. The sequences come from PBMCs from blood, collected roughly 47 days after vaccination. These receptors were taken from a middle-aged man who received an inactivated influenza vaccine.

This clonotype was picked up many times. This chain uses TRBV28 with TRBJ1-2; 10 bases line up with TRBD1. CDR1 is MDHEN, CDR2 SYDVKM, per germline. The J segment lost 2 bases and the V segment lost 7 bases, leaving 10 bases of the junction unmatched. The CDR3 loop spans 16 amino acids. The DNA of the CDR3 is TGTGCCAGCACGTACCGGGACAGGGGAGCCAACTATGGCTACACCTTC. Protein product: CASTYRDRGANYGYTF.

This clonotype was seen many times. The chain combines TRBV20-1 with TRBJ1-1; no reliable D call. The germline V and J ends were trimmed by 1 base and 0 bases, with 3 bases remaining between them. The CDR3 spans 12 residues. Germline lookup yields CDR1 DFQATT and CDR2 SNEGSKA (reference sequence). The CDR3 nucleotides read TGCAGTGCTAGAGTGATGAACACTGAAGCTTTCTTT. This sequence encodes CSARVMNTEAFF.

A few counts support this clonotype. The rearrangement joins TRBV20-1 to TRBJ2-7; possibly TRBD1 or TRBD2 for D (5 bases each). CDR3 length: 13 amino acids. Germline V gene lookup returns CDR1 DFQATT and CDR2 SNEGSKA (reference sequence). CDR3 amino acids: CRAGSQSSYEQYF. In DNA, the CDR3 is TGCAGGGCAGGGAGCCAAAGCTCCTACGAGCAGTACTTC.

The chain employs TRBV7-2 and TRBJ1-5, with 8 bases identical to TRBD1. CDR3 length: 15 residues. The germline CDR1 and CDR2 sequences are SGHTA and FQGNSA. With 1 base clipped from V and 5 bases from J, the junction kept 4 bases outside the gene matches. The CDR3 DNA reads as TGTGCCAGCAGCTTAGGGACGGACAGGGATCAGCCCCAGCATTTT. Translated: CASSLGTDRDQPQHF.

A few counts support this clonotype. The V gene is TRBV30, the J gene TRBJ2-1, with D perhaps TRBD2 (5 bases). Looked up from germline, CDR1 is GTSNPN and CDR2 is SVGIG (reference sequence). V lost 5 bases to trimming and J lost 0 bases, with 23 bases between them. CDR3 length: 18 residues. The CDR3 nucleotides are TGTGCCTGGGGCGCTCAGAGGACTTTTTCTAGCTCCTACAATGAGCAGTTCTTC. Its protein is CAWGAQRTFSSSYNEQFF.

J is TRBJ2-6 and V is TRBV20-1; no reliable D call. Germline lookup yields CDR1 DFQATT and CDR2 SNEGSKA (reference sequence). The CDR3 extends over 13 amino acids. V was cut by 5 bases and J by 0 bases, with 5 bases left in between. The chain's CDR3 is CSAPSSGANVLTF. The CDR3 bases are TGCAGTGCTCCCAGCTCTGGGGCCAACGTCCTGACTTTC.

The chain joins TRBV7-6 to TRBJ2-7; TRBD1 agrees at 8 bases. The CDR3 is made up of 15 amino acids. J lost 1 base, V lost 4 bases, and 6 bases had no gene match. Germline V lookup: CDR1 SGHVS, CDR2 FNYEAQ. The CDR3, as DNA: TGTGCCAGCAGCTCTGGACAGGGTGGGTCCTACGAGCAGTACTTC. It codes for CASSSGQGGSYEQYF.

This clonotype came up a few times. This sequence joins TRBV10-3 and TRBJ2-7; D gene ambiguous. Per the germline V gene, CDR1 is ENHRY and CDR2 is SYGVKD. Trimming removed 6 bases from V and 3 bases from J, with 12 bases in between. This CDR3 has 13 residues. The DNA of the CDR3 is TGTGCCATCAGGACGCCAGGAGTCTACGAGCAGTACTTC. Translated: CAIRTPGVYEQYF.

This clonotype was found a few times. This rearrangement joins TRBV5-1 to TRBJ2-5, with 13 bases lining up with TRBD2. CDR3 length: 17 amino acids. Germline CDR1 SGHRS, CDR2 YFSETQ. After removal of 5 bases from V and 1 base from J, the junction contained 8 bases not matched to a gene. CDR3 protein: CASRRTSGREAQETQYF. CDR3 coding DNA: TGCGCCAGCAGACGGACTAGCGGGAGAGAAGCCCAAGAGACCCAGTACTTC. The entire variable domain, with the rest obtained from reference TRBV5-1 and TRBJ2-5, is as follows: KAGVTQTPRYLIKTRGQQVTLSCSPISGHRSVSWYQQTPGQGLQFLFEYFSETQRNKGNFPGRFSGRQFSNSRSEMNVSTLELGDSALYLCASRRTSGREAQETQYFGPGTRLLVL.

There are a few counts of this clonotype. J is TRBJ2-1 and V is TRBV10-3; tentatively, D is TRBD2 (5 bases). The germline gives CDR1 ENHRY, CDR2 SYGVKD. CDR3 size: 13 residues. Trimming removed 7 bases from V and 4 bases from J, with 11 bases in between. CDR3 nucleotide sequence: TGTGCCATCAAGACTACAAGTTACAATGAGCAGTTCTTC. Protein: CAIKTTSYNEQFF.